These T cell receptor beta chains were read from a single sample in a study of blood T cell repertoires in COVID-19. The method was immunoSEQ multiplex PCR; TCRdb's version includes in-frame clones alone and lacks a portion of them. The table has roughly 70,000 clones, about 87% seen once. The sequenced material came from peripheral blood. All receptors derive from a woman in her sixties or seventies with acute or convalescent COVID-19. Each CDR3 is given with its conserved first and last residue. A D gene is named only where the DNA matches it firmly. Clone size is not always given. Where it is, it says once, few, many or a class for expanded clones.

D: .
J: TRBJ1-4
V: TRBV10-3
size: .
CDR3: CAISQQGNNEKLFF
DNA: TGTGCCATCAGTCAACAGGGCAATAATGAAAAACTGTTTTTT

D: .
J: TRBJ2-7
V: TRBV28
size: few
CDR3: CASSSLTNAGQNNEQYF
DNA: TGTGCCAGCAGTTCCCTGACGAATGCGGGCCAAAACAACGAGCAGTACTTC

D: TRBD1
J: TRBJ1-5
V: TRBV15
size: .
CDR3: CATSGTDRGINQPQHF
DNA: TGTGCCACCAGCGGGACCGACAGGGGAATTAATCAGCCCCAGCATTTT

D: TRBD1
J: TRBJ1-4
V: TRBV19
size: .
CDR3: CASSTRDRGTVSF
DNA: TGTGCCAGTAGCACCAGGGACAGGGGGACCGTAAGCTTT

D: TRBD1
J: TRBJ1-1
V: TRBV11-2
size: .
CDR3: CASSFAGQVGTEAFF
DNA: TGTGCCAGCAGCTTCGCTGGACAGGTTGGCACTGAAGCTTTCTTT

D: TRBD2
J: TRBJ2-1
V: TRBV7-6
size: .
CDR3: CASSSGGGLFRNEQFF
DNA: TGTGCCAGCAGTTCGGGGGGAGGGCTGTTTCGGAATGAGCAGTTCTTC

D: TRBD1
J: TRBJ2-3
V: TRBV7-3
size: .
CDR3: CASSLQHRDSLTDTQYF
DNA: TGTGCCAGCAGCTTACAGCACCGGGACAGTCTCACAGATACGCAGTATTTT

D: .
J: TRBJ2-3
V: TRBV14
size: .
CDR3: CASSQLLADTQYF
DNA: TGTGCCAGCAGCCAGCTACTAGCAGATACGCAGTATTTT

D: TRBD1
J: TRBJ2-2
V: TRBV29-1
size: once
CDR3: CSVERTGNTGELFF
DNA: TGCAGCGTTGAGAGGACAGGGAACACCGGGGAGCTGTTTTTT

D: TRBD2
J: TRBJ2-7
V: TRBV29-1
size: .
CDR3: CSVVGLAGAPDHEQYF
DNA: TGCAGCGTCGTCGGGCTAGCGGGAGCCCCGGATCACGAGCAGTACTTC

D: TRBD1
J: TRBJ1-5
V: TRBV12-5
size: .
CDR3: CASGLGQGNQPQHF
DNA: TGTGCTAGTGGTTTGGGACAGGGGAATCAGCCCCAGCATTTT

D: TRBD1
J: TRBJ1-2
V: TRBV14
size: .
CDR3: CASSRRGPGGNYGYTF
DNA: TGTGCCAGCAGCCGAAGGGGACCAGGGGGCAACTATGGCTACACCTTC

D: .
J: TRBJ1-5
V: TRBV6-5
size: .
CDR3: CASRLREAQPQHF
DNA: TGTGCCAGCAGGCTTCGAGAGGCACAGCCCCAGCATTTT

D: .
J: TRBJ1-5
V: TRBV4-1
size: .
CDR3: CASSQEGYRLNQPQHF
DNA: TGCGCCAGCAGCCAAGAGGGTTACAGGCTCAATCAGCCCCAGCATTTT

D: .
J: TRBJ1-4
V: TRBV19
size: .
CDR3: CASSPNRASNEKLFF
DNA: TGTGCCAGTAGTCCCAACAGGGCATCTAATGAAAAACTGTTTTTT

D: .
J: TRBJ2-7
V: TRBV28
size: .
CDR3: CASSLPGGNSYEQYF
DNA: TGTGCCAGCAGTTTGCCTGGGGGGAACTCCTACGAGCAGTACTTC

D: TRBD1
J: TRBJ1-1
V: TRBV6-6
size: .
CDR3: CASSSTGVGMNTEAFF
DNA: TGTGCCAGCAGTAGCACAGGGGTAGGTATGAACACTGAAGCTTTCTTT

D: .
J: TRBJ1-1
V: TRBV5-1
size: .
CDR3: CASRTRSGENTEAFF
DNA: TGCGCCAGCAGGACCAGGTCAGGGGAGAACACTGAAGCTTTCTTT

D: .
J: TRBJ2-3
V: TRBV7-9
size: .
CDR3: CASSLYQGTHSTDTQYF
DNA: TGTGCCAGCAGCTTATATCAGGGGACCCATAGCACAGATACGCAGTATTTT

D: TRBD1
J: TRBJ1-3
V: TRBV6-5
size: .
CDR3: CASRAGTASGNTIYF
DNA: TGTGCCAGCAGGGCCGGGACAGCCTCTGGAAACACCATATATTTT

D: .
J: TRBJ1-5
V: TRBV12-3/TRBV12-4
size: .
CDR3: CASSLDSYQPQHF
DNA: TGTGCCAGCAGTTTAGACAGCTATCAGCCCCAGCATTTT

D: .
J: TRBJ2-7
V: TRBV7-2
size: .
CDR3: CASSLDVYRFSYEQYF
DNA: TGTGCCAGCAGCTTAGATGTCTACAGGTTCTCCTACGAGCAGTACTTC

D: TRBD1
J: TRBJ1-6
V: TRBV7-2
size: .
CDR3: CASSSQGALGAPLHF
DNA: TGTGCCAGCAGCTCACAGGGGGCGCTAGGGGCACCCCTCCACTTT